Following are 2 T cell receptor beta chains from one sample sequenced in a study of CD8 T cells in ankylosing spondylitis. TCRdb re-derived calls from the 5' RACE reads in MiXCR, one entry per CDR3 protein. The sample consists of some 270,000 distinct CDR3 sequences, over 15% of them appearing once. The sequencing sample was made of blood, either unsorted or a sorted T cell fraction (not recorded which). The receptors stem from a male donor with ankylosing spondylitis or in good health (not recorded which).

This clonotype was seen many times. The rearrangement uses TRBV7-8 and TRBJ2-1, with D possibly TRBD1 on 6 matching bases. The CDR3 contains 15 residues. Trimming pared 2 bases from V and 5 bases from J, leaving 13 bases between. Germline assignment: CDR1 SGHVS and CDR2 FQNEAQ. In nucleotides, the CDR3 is TGTGCCAGCAGCTTAAACTTGGCAGGGGACAATGAGCAGTTCTTC. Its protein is CASSLNLAGDNEQFF.

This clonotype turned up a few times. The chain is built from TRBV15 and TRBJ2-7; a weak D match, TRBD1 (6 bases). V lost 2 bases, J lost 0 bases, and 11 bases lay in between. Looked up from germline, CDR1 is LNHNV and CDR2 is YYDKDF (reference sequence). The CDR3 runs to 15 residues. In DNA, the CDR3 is TGTGCCACCAGCAGATACCGGGACAACTCCTACGAGCAGTACTTC. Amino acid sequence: CATSRYRDNSYEQYF.